The clone carrying this TCR beta chain was seen ten or more times. This CDR3 has 13 residues. Germline CDR1 MNHEY, CDR2 SMNVEV (reference sequence). V dropped 2 bases and J dropped 5 bases, with 9 bases sitting between them. The data originate from a study of blood T cells in healthy people across ages. Together with a sample-barcoded 5' primer, a J-beta primer mix was included in a second PCR lasting about 7 to 11 cycles. TCRdb itself ran the 5' RACE reads through MiXCR, one entry per CDR3 protein. The table shows roughly 700,000 distinct CDR3 sequences, with 32% occurring only once. The sequence was collected from a woman older than 75 in good health. The chain combines TRBV27 with TRBJ1-2, with D maybe TRBD1 (6 bases). Sequencing input: blood. The CDR3 spells CASSLQGMYGYTF. The CDR3 DNA sequence: TGTGCCAGCAGTTTACAGGGGATGTATGGCTACACCTTC.